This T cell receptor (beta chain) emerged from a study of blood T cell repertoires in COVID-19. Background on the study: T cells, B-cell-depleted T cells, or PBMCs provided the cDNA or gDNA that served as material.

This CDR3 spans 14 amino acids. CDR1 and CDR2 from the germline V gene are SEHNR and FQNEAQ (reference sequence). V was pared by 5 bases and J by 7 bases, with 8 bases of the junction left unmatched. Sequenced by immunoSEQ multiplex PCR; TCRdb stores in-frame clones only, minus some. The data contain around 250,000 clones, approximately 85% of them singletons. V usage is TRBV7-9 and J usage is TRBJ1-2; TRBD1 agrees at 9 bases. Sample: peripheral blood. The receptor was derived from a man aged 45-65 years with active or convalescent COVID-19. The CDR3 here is CASSIPGQGPGYTF. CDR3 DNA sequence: TGTGCCAGCAGCATACCGGGACAGGGTCCTGGCTACACCTTC.